This TCR beta chain was observed in a study of blood T cell repertoires in COVID-19 (dated by TCRdb to about 2020). About the full investigation: The collaborator samples originated in the United States, Italy and Spain and spanned the acute and convalescent phases of COVID-19. The material from the prospective study consisted of cDNA or gDNA derived from T cells, B-cell-depleted T cells, or PBMCs. Subjects who had been exposed to COVID-19, were actively infected with it, or had recovered from it provided the deeply sampled blood TCRbeta repertoires that made up the dataset. The repertoires were released in a freely available public database intended as a resource for research on the immune response to SARS-CoV-2. The samples were drawn from two sources: the first 160 participants of the ongoing ImmuneRACE study, and 1,200 or so subjects contributed by 6 global collaborators. The sample metadata nearly always contained a de-identified subject ID, COVID-19 status, age in years and sex. Where available, HLA class I and class II types were obtained from metadata supplied by the sample provider rather than from assay-based typing. The paper's findings and limits, for the study overall: How much clinical and demographic metadata was included differed by source and by participant, and the metadata was provided uncurated.

Turning to this clone: Its antigen is not yet known. No clone much larger than this one lies a single base away; base qualities are absent.

TCRbeta CDR3 regions were amplified from genomic DNA by means of the immunoSEQ Assay, a bias-controlled multiplex PCR. In the authors' own workflow: The number of nucleated cells in each sample was estimated by amplification of reference gene primers within the assay. To quantify the absolute abundance of each unique TCRbeta CDR3 rearrangement, sequence reads were collapsed and filtered. Productive Simpson clonality was computed per sample as the square root of Simpson's diversity index over productive rearrangements. TCRdb took over this immuneACCESS table, retaining in-frame rearrangements with V and J assigned. Such tables are incomplete; in checked studies, under half of the missing clones stem from an unresolved V gene, and the remainder is unexplained. V, J and clone size were drawn from that table, and D and trimming were deduced from the DNA. The sample contains 120,000 to 150,000 clones, about 90% of them found a single time. The top ten clones comprise about 10% of the sample.

Each collaborating institution followed its own protocols to collect whole blood in K2EDTA tubes. For TCRbeta analysis, collaborator samples were shipped as frozen whole blood, as isolated PBMCs, or as DNA extracted from either sample type. The CDR3, cysteine through phenylalanine, is 18 amino acids long. Only the CDR3 part of the read is kept: 54 bases, read in frame from the first base. Per the germline V gene, SGHDN is the CDR1 and FVKESK is the CDR2. The junction shows trimming of 2 bases on V and 0 bases on J, plus 16 bases between the germline ends. The chain links TRBV14 with TRBJ2-2; the D segment could be TRBD2, given 5 matching bases. The receptor comes from a man in his fifties or sixties with active or convalescent COVID-19. The sequenced sample consisted of peripheral blood. CDR3 region: CASSQSIERHSNTGELFF. Here is the DNA: TGTGCCAGCAGCCAATCCATCGAGCGGCATTCGAACACCGGGGAGCTGTTTTTT.